What follows are 27 T cell receptor beta chains derived from one specimen sequenced in a study of blood T cell repertoires in COVID-19. Only in-frame clones appear in the TCRdb table, and some are missing; sequencing was by immunoSEQ multiplex PCR. The sample consists of roughly 330,000 clones, around 87% of them appearing once. Source material: PBMCs or T cells enriched from blood (not recorded which). Receptor source: a woman in her 30s who had recovered from COVID-19.

V gene TRBV19 combines with J gene TRBJ1-1, with 8 bases lining up with TRBD1. The CDR3 is 14 amino acids. V lost 7 bases to trimming and J lost 3 bases; unmatched junction nucleotides: 7. CDR1 and CDR2 (germline): LNHDA, SQIVND (reference sequence). CDR3 in DNA: TGTGCCAGTACCCCGGACAGGGCCGACACTGAAGCTTTCTTT. Its translation: CASTPDRADTEAFF.

On this clone: Other DNA sequences in this sample translate to the same CDR3. V and J are TRBV5-1 and TRBJ2-5; D is possibly TRBD1 (6 bases). Trimming took off 0 bases at V and 2 bases at J, with 8 bases between the two ends. The CDR3 consists of 14 residues. CDR1 is SGHRS, CDR2 YFSETQ, per germline. The CDR3 here is CASSLDRAQETQYF. CDR3 nucleotide sequence: TGCGCCAGCAGCTTGGACAGGGCACAAGAGACCCAGTACTTC.

The rearrangement links TRBV2 to TRBJ1-5; TRBD1 is a possible D gene (5 bases). Trimming removed 2 bases from V and 4 bases from J, with 9 bases in between. Germline assignment: CDR1 SNHLY and CDR2 FYNNEI. CDR3 length: 14 residues. DNA of the CDR3: TGTGCCAGCAGTGAAATAACAGGTAATCAGCCCCAGCATTTT. Protein: CASSEITGNQPQHF.

The chain employs TRBV2 and TRBJ1-4; no reliable D call. This CDR3 region has 14 residues. The V gene lost 7 bases and the J gene lost 1 base, with 10 bases spanning the gap. Per the germline V gene, CDR1 is SNHLY and CDR2 is FYNNEI. The CDR3 loop reads CASTRSQTNEKLFF. The CDR3 coding sequence is TGTGCCAGCACCCGAAGCCAAACTAATGAAAAACTGTTTTTT.

The V gene is TRBV7-2, the J gene TRBJ2-1; perhaps TRBD2 as D (5 bases). CDR1 and CDR2 from the germline V gene are SGHTA and FQGNSA. This CDR3 comprises 13 residues. V lost 1 base, J lost 15 bases, and 16 bases lay in between. Here the CDR3 DNA reads TGTGCCAGCAGCTTAGTGAATAGAGGGATCCGGTTCTTC. Its translation: CASSLVNRGIRFF.

The chain employs TRBV5-1 and TRBJ2-1, with 11 bases lining up with TRBD1. The CDR3 consists of 16 residues. V shed 0 bases and J 4 bases; nucleotides not matched to a gene: 3. Germline V lookup: CDR1 SGHRS, CDR2 YFSETQ. The CDR3 region has the DNA TGCGCCAGCAGCTTGGTTGGGACAGGGGGTTACAATGAGCAGTTCTTC. Translating it yields CASSLVGTGGYNEQFF.

This clone was seen a single time. This CDR3 reads CASSYGSLAFF. Here the CDR3 DNA reads TGTGCCAGCAGCTACGGTTCTTTGGCTTTCTTT. The rearrangement uses TRBV7-9 and TRBJ1-1; D is uncertain. V was pared by 4 bases and J by 11 bases, with 11 bases between. The CDR3 runs to 11 residues. CDR1 and CDR2 from the germline V gene are SEHNR and FQNEAQ (reference sequence).

The chain employs TRBV2 and TRBJ2-2; unclear D gene. This CDR3 has 13 residues. Trimming shortened V by 2 bases and J by 4 bases, and 5 bases separated the two germline ends. Looked up from germline, CDR1 is SNHLY and CDR2 is FYNNEI. The CDR3 sequence: CASSETGTGELFF. The DNA of the CDR3 is TGTGCCAGCAGTGAAACGGGCACCGGGGAGCTGTTTTTT.

Concerning this clone itself: This CDR3 is also generated by other DNA sequences in the sample. This CDR3 reads CASSQVLADTGELFF. The CDR3 nucleotides are TGTGCCAGCAGCCAAGTGCTAGCGGACACCGGGGAGCTGTTTTTT. V is TRBV3-1 (or the pseudogene TRBV3-2) and J is TRBJ2-2; TRBD2 matches 7 bases. V lost 1 base to trimming and J lost 3 bases; unmatched junction nucleotides: 2. The germline gives CDR1 LGHDT, CDR2 YNNKEL (reference sequence). This CDR3 contains 15 residues.

The chain recombines TRBV19 with TRBJ1-1; D gene unclear. V was pared by 3 bases and J by 6 bases, with 11 bases between. Per the germline V gene, CDR1 is LNHDA and CDR2 is SQIVND (reference sequence). The CDR3 consists of 13 residues. CDR3 loop: CASSIGFYPEAFF. The CDR3 coding sequence is TGTGCCAGTAGTATCGGGTTTTACCCTGAAGCTTTCTTT.

The chain carries TRBV11-2 and TRBJ1-3, with D unresolved. The V end lost 7 bases, the J end lost 8 bases, and 24 bases lay between the germline ends. The germline CDR1 and CDR2 sequences are SGHAT and FQNNGV. The CDR3 totals 16 residues. CDR3 DNA sequence: TGTGCCAGCACCCCCCAGCCGGGCATCACGCGGGACACCATATATTTT. It encodes CASTPQPGITRDTIYF.

As regards this clone: The same CDR3 arises from other DNA sequences in this sample as well. The V call is TRBV4-1, the J call TRBJ2-5; D ambiguous. The length of the CDR3 is 12 residues. The germline V and J ends were trimmed by 0 bases and 5 bases, with 4 bases remaining between them. The germline gives CDR1 MGHRA, CDR2 YSYEKL. The CDR3 protein is CASSQDRETQYF. Here the CDR3 DNA reads TGCGCCAGCAGCCAAGACAGGGAGACCCAGTACTTC.

The chain joins TRBV27 to TRBJ1-3; weak D call: TRBD1 (5 bases). Germline lookup yields CDR1 MNHEY and CDR2 SMNVEV (reference sequence). With 3 bases removed from V and 3 bases from J, the gap between germline ends came to 9 bases. This CDR3 has 14 residues. Written as DNA, the CDR3 is TGTGCCAGCAGTTTCGGGGGTAGTGGAAACACCATATATTTT. Its translation is CASSFGGSGNTIYF.

The CDR3: CATPGPRTGGNYGYTF. CDR3 in DNA: TGTGCCACCCCCGGGCCCCGAACAGGGGGGAACTATGGCTACACCTTC. The gene calls are TRBV24-1 and TRBJ1-2, with 8 bases matching TRBD1. Losses at the gene ends were 9 bases for V and 2 bases for J; bases not matched to a gene: 13. CDR1 KGHDR and CDR2 SFDVKD come from the germline V gene. The CDR3 loop spans 16 amino acids.

The chain links TRBV5-6 to TRBJ1-6, with D maybe TRBD1 (5 bases). V lost 3 bases to trimming and J lost 5 bases, with 18 bases between them. Germline assignment: CDR1 SGHDT and CDR2 YYEEEE. CDR3 length equals 17 residues. CDR3 in DNA: TGTGCCAGCAGCTCGCCGGTATCTGACAGCAATAATTCACCCCTCCACTTT. Its protein product is CASSSPVSDSNNSPLHF.

DNA of the CDR3: TGTGCCAGCATGCCGGCCCTGGGGGGTAGTGAAAAACTGTTTTTT. It translates to CASMPALGGSEKLFF. The chain employs TRBV28 and TRBJ1-4; tentative D call: TRBD1 (5 bases). Germline assignment: CDR1 MDHEN and CDR2 SYDVKM. The V gene lost 7 bases and the J gene lost 7 bases, with 19 bases spanning the gap. This CDR3 comprises 15 residues.

The J gene is TRBJ2-3, the V gene TRBV7-9; a weak D match, TRBD1 (5 bases). Trimming shortened V by 6 bases and J by 6 bases, and 19 bases separated the two germline ends. Looked up from germline, CDR1 is SEHNR and CDR2 is FQNEAQ (reference sequence). The CDR3 sequence is 15 residues long. The CDR3 loop reads CASSLGVSTSDTQYF. CDR3 nucleotide sequence: TGTGCCAGCAGTCTAGGGGTTTCCACTTCGGATACGCAGTATTTT.

The V call is TRBV4-2, the J call TRBJ2-3; no clear D gene. V gave up 1 base and J gave up 4 bases, with 9 bases separating them. The CDR3 is 14 residues long. The germline V gene has CDR1 LGHNA and CDR2 YNFKEQ. This CDR3 reads CASSQVRIPDTQYF. In DNA, the CDR3 is TGTGCCAGCAGCCAAGTGCGAATCCCAGATACGCAGTATTTT.

The gene calls are TRBV29-1 and TRBJ2-1, with D possibly being TRBD2 (5 bases). V lost 7 bases and J lost 0, with 16 bases in between. The CDR3 covers 15 residues. The germline V gene has CDR1 SQVTM and CDR2 ANQGSEA. CDR3 nucleotide sequence: TGCAGCGCGACCGGTAGCGCGAGCTCCTACAATGAGCAGTTCTTC. Translated, it gives CSATGSASSYNEQFF.

This clone was seen a single time. This sequence joins TRBV4-1 and TRBJ2-7, with D perhaps matching TRBD2 (6 bases). The CDR3 consists of 13 residues. Germline-derived CDR1 and CDR2 are MGHRA and YSYEKL. The ends were cut back, 2 bases at V and 3 bases at J, with 8 bases in the middle. In DNA form, the CDR3 reads TGCGCCAGCAGCCAATTGACTAGCTACGAGCAGTACTTC. Its translation: CASSQLTSYEQYF.

This clone was observed a single time. This CDR3 reads CASSYAGNYGYTF. The CDR3, as DNA: TGTGCCAGCAGTTACGCAGGGAACTATGGCTACACCTTC. V usage is TRBV6-5 and J usage is TRBJ1-2; D might be TRBD1 (5 bases). The V gene lost 2 bases and the J gene lost 2 bases, with 6 bases spanning the gap. The CDR3 sequence is 13 residues long. The germline V gene has CDR1 MNHEY and CDR2 SVGAGI.

The CDR3 loop reads CASSFGGYGNTIYF. DNA for the CDR3: TGCGCCAGCAGCTTCGGGGGTTATGGAAACACCATATATTTT. The genes are TRBV5-1 and TRBJ1-3, with D perhaps TRBD1 (5 bases). The CDR3 runs to 14 residues. The V and J ends lost 2 bases and 3 bases respectively, with 9 bases between them. Germline V CDR1 and CDR2: SGHRS, YFSETQ.

The chain employs TRBV6-5 and TRBJ1-2, with a tentative D call TRBD1 (6 bases). V lost 4 bases, J lost 4 bases, and 16 bases lay in between. Per the germline V gene, CDR1 is MNHEY and CDR2 is SVGAGI. This CDR3 contains 15 residues. This chain's CDR3 is CASSSPTGSGYGYTF. The CDR3 coding sequence is TGTGCCAGCAGTTCCCCGACAGGATCGGGCTATGGCTACACCTTC.

The chain links TRBV29-1 to TRBJ2-2, with D perhaps matching TRBD1 or TRBD2 (5 bases each). V lost 7 bases and J 2 bases, leaving 14 bases between the germline ends. The CDR3 consists of 14 residues. CDR1 is SQVTM and CDR2 is ANQGSEA in the germline V gene. The CDR3 loop reads CSGGSGLNTGELFF. DNA for the CDR3: TGCAGCGGGGGGTCGGGTCTAAACACCGGGGAGCTGTTTTTT.

This chain links TRBV10-3 with TRBJ1-2, with a possible D match to TRBD1 (6 bases). The germline V gene has CDR1 ENHRY and CDR2 SYGVKD. There are 13 residues in the CDR3. Trimming left V 6 bases short and J 6 bases short, with 14 bases between. CDR3: CAIRQTGTHGYTF. The DNA of the CDR3 is TGTGCCATCAGGCAAACAGGGACCCATGGCTACACCTTC.

This chain connects TRBV6-5 to TRBJ1-1, with D perhaps matching TRBD1 (5 bases). The CDR3 totals 15 residues. V lost 6 bases and J 3 bases, leaving 17 bases between the germline ends. CDR1 and CDR2 (germline): MNHEY, SVGAGI. The CDR3: CASRPYNPGDTEAFF. The CDR3, as DNA: TGTGCCAGCAGGCCTTACAACCCGGGGGACACTGAAGCTTTCTTT.

The rearrangement links TRBV18 to TRBJ1-5; TRBD1 matches at 7 bases. CDR1 KGHSH and CDR2 LQKENI come from the germline V gene. With 1 base clipped from V and 5 bases from J, the junction kept 5 bases outside the gene matches. The CDR3 is 15 residues long. For the CDR3, the DNA is TGTGCCAGCTCACCACGCGGCAGGGGGGATCAGCCCCAGCATTTT. Translating it yields CASSPRGRGDQPQHF.